These T cell receptor beta chains were read from a single sample in a study of shared clonotypes between healthy human individuals. Sequenced by immunoSEQ multiplex PCR; TCRdb stores in-frame clones only, minus some. The sample consists of under 2,000,000 clones, less than 95% of them appearing once. Sequencing was performed on naive CD8+ T cells sorted from blood. The receptors were sampled from a man between 18 and 29 years old in good health. Both conserved end residues are part of each CDR3. A D gene is named only where the DNA matches it firmly. Size is omitted from some rows. Given values are once, few, many or a class for expanded clones.

cdr3_length	clone_size	j_call	v_call	d_call	cdr3_nt	cdr3_aa
14	.	TRBJ1-1	TRBV19	.	TGTGCCAGTAGTATGACCGATATGAACACTGAAGCTTTCTTT	CASSMTDMNTEAFF
15	.	TRBJ2-2	TRBV7-9	TRBD2	TGTGCCAGCAGCTCCCTAGCGGGAGAGACCGGGGAGCTGTTTTTT	CASSSLAGETGELFF
14	.	TRBJ1-1	TRBV4-3	.	TGCGCCAGCAGCCAAGGACTCTCGAACACTGAAGCTTTCTTT	CASSQGLSNTEAFF
13	.	TRBJ2-7	TRBV11-2	.	TGTGCCAGCTCAATTGGAGGGGGCTACGAGCAGTACTTC	CASSIGGGYEQYF
16	once	TRBJ2-7	TRBV27	TRBD2	TGTGCCAGCAGTCCCCACCCCCGTAGCGGGTTATACGAGCAGTACTTC	CASSPHPRSGLYEQYF
13	once	TRBJ1-1	TRBV5-1	.	TGCGCCAGCAGCCCGGAGGGGGGACCTGAAGCTTTCTTT	CASSPEGGPEAFF
17	.	TRBJ2-6	TRBV18	TRBD1	TGTGCCAGCTCACCACCGGGACAGGGGGCTGGGGCCAACGTCCTGACTTTC	CASSPPGQGAGANVLTF
17	.	TRBJ2-7	TRBV23-1	TRBD2	TGCGCCAGCAGTCAATCGATCGGACTAGCGGGGGGGACCGAGCAGTACTTC	CASSQSIGLAGGTEQYF
14	once	TRBJ2-1	TRBV10-3	.	TGTGCCATCAGCCTGCTAGCTCCATACAATGAGCAGTTCTTC	CAISLLAPYNEQFF
13	.	TRBJ2-1	TRBV29-1	.	TGCAGCGTGGAACGGGGAATCCACAATGAGCAGTTCTTC	CSVERGIHNEQFF
10	.	TRBJ2-7	TRBV2	.	TGTGCCAGCAGCGAGTACGAGCAGTACTTC	CASSEYEQYF
15	.	TRBJ2-3	TRBV27	.	TGTGCCAGCAGTCTAAGTAGCGTACACACAGATACGCAGTATTTT	CASSLSSVHTDTQYF
17	.	TRBJ2-7	TRBV6-1	TRBD1	TGTGCCAGCAGTGATCGACTAATCCGGGACAGGGTAGAGGAGCAGTACTTC	CASSDRLIRDRVEEQYF
18	.	TRBJ2-1	TRBV4-1	.	TGCGCCAGCAGCCAAGGCCCCCCCAGCGCGGAAGGGGTCAATGAGCAGTTCTTC	CASSQGPPSAEGVNEQFF
16	.	TRBJ1-1	TRBV13	TRBD1	TGTGCCAGCAGCCTTGGGACAGGCCATGGGTACACTGAAGCTTTCTTT	CASSLGTGHGYTEAFF
11	.	TRBJ1-1	TRBV6-5	.	TGTGCCACGACGGGAGGAGTTGAAGCTTTCTTT	CATTGGVEAFF
15	.	TRBJ2-5	TRBV2	TRBD1	TGTGCCAGCAGTGCGGGACAGGGAGGGCAAGAGACCCAGTACTTC	CASSAGQGGQETQYF
14	.	TRBJ2-1	TRBV7-8	.	TGTGCCAGCAGCTCCTCTGAGGGATACAATGAGCAGTTCTTC	CASSSSEGYNEQFF
14	few	TRBJ1-5	TRBV9	.	TGTGCCAGCAGCGAGGGGTGGAGCAATCAGCCCCAGCATTTT	CASSEGWSNQPQHF
14	.	TRBJ2-7	TRBV27	TRBD2	TGTGCCAGCAGAAAAGCGGGAGTTGAGTACGAGCAGTACTTC	CASRKAGVEYEQYF
16	.	TRBJ2-7	TRBV6-6	TRBD2	TGTGCCAGCAGTTCTGATCTAGCGGGAGAAGCCTACGAGCAGTACTTC	CASSSDLAGEAYEQYF
18	.	TRBJ2-5	TRBV18	TRBD1	TGTGCCAGCTCATCAGCCCACAGGGGAGAGCAACGCAAAGAGACCCAGTACTTC	CASSSAHRGEQRKETQYF
14	.	TRBJ2-2	TRBV30	.	TGTGCCTGGAGTGTACGAGGGAACGCCGGGGAGCTGTTTTTT	CAWSVRGNAGELFF
14	.	TRBJ2-7	TRBV4-1	.	TGCGCCAGCAGCCTCTCGACAGGGAGGAGCGAGCAGTACTTC	CASSLSTGRSEQYF
13	.	TRBJ2-7	TRBV27	.	TGTGCCAGCAGCCGGACAGAACCCTACGAGCAGTACTTC	CASSRTEPYEQYF
15	once	TRBJ2-1	TRBV5-1	.	TGCGCCAGCAGCTTGAGTACGGGTATCTACAATGAGCAGTTCTTC	CASSLSTGIYNEQFF
15	.	TRBJ2-7	TRBV6-5	TRBD1	TGTGCCAGCAGTTACTCGCCAGGGGGTATTTACGAGCAGTACTTC	CASSYSPGGIYEQYF
10	.	TRBJ2-3	TRBV28	.	TGTGCCAGCAGTTGGGATACGCAGTATTTT	CASSWDTQYF
15	.	TRBJ2-1	TRBV18	.	TGTGCCAGCTCACCTCCGGGACCCCAAGTAGATGAGCAGTTCTTC	CASSPPGPQVDEQFF
17	.	TRBJ2-2	TRBV4-3	TRBD2	TGCGCCAGCAGCCAGCTATTAGCGGGAGAGAACACCGGGGAGCTGTTTTTT	CASSQLLAGENTGELFF
16	.	TRBJ1-5	TRBV23-1	.	TGCGCCAGCAGTCAATCTGAAGTGACGGGGGCTCAGCCCCAGCATTTT	CASSQSEVTGAQPQHF
15	.	TRBJ2-7	TRBV6-5	.	TGTGCCAGCAGTTTTTCCGGGACACTCAACTACGAGCAGTACTTC	CASSFSGTLNYEQYF
15	.	TRBJ2-7	TRBV2	TRBD1	TGTGCCAGCAGTCCTCTCCCGGGGACAGTAGGGGAGCAGTACTTC	CASSPLPGTVGEQYF
20	.	TRBJ1-5	TRBV4-3	.	TGCGCCAGCAGCCAAGATCCGCCTTGGGGGGAGTCGGGAAGCAATCAGCCCCAGCATTTT	CASSQDPPWGESGSNQPQHF
14	.	TRBJ1-2	TRBV9	.	TGTGCCAGCAGCGTAGATAGAGGGCTTGATGGCTACACCTTC	CASSVDRGLDGYTF
16	.	TRBJ1-2	TRBV19	TRBD1	TGTGCCAGTAGTATGGGGGACAGGGGACCATATGACGGCTACACCTTC	CASSMGDRGPYDGYTF
11	.	TRBJ2-3	TRBV5-1	.	TGCGCCAGCGGAGGCCCAGATACGCAGTATTTT	CASGGPDTQYF
15	.	TRBJ1-1	TRBV10-3	TRBD1	TGTGCCATCAGTGGGACAGGGGTCGGGGACACTGAAGCTTTCTTT	CAISGTGVGDTEAFF
18	.	TRBJ2-2	TRBV7-9	TRBD2	TGTGCCAGCAGCCCTTCACGGACTAGCGGGGAAGGATTTGGGGAGCTGTTTTTT	CASSPSRTSGEGFGELFF
14	.	TRBJ1-1	TRBV30	.	TGTGCCTGGAGTGTTTCGGTAGTTAGCACTGAAGCTTTCTTT	CAWSVSVVSTEAFF
18	.	TRBJ2-3	TRBV5-6	TRBD2	TGTGCCAGCAGCTTGGCCACTAGCGGGGATCTAGGCACAGATACGCAGTATTTT	CASSLATSGDLGTDTQYF
16	.	TRBJ2-2	TRBV9	TRBD1	TGTGCCAGCAGCGAGACCGGGACAGCGAACACCGGGGAGCTGTTTTTT	CASSETGTANTGELFF
13	.	TRBJ1-6	TRBV21-1	.	TGTGCCAGCAGCCCGGGGGGTTTTTCACCCCTCCACTTT	CASSPGGFSPLHF
15	.	TRBJ2-7	TRBV9	.	TGTGCCAGCAGCGTAGGCCAGGACAACTCCTACGAGCAGTACTTC	CASSVGQDNSYEQYF
15	.	TRBJ2-7	TRBV4-2	TRBD1	TGTGCCAGCAGCCAAGACTGGGACAGCACCTACGAGCAGTACTTC	CASSQDWDSTYEQYF
14	.	TRBJ2-2	TRBV27	.	TGTGCCAGCAGTTGGGGGGTGGACACCGGGGAGCTGTTTTTT	CASSWGVDTGELFF
17	.	TRBJ2-7	TRBV5-6	TRBD2	TGTGCCAGCAGCTTGATGTCTAGCGGGTTTCAGTCCTACGAGCAGTACTTC	CASSLMSSGFQSYEQYF
17	.	TRBJ2-3	TRBV10-1	TRBD1	TGCGCCAGCAGCGCGGACAGGGGGTACTTCGGGACAGATACGCAGTATTTT	CASSADRGYFGTDTQYF
14	.	TRBJ1-5	TRBV27	TRBD1	TGTGCCAGCAGTTATACAGGGGGGGGACAGCCCCAGCATTTT	CASSYTGGGQPQHF